One sample yielded the 9 T cell receptor beta chains listed below, sequenced in a study of regulatory T cells in long-lasting Graves disease. Both iRepertoire HTBI primers and Arm-PCR of CDR3 regions were used to build the TCR beta libraries. Each CDR3 protein is one row after TCRdb ran MiXCR on the multiplex PCR reads. The sample holds hundreds of thousands of distinct CDR3 sequences, 15% to 20% seen once. Indicated time point: persistent/refractory GD, antithyroid drugs over 5 years with positive TRAb. Researchers made the TCR library from RNA that was extracted from PBMCs. Sequencing used peripheral blood mononuclear cells (PBMCs), obtained when the disease was refractory, from a patient treated with antithyroid drugs. The receptors were gathered from a female donor with Graves disease.

In this sample, this clonotype turned up a few times. The chain couples TRBV11-2 to TRBJ2-2; 11 bases align to TRBD2. Per the germline V gene, CDR1 is SGHAT and CDR2 is FQNNGV. This CDR3 has 17 residues. V gave up 2 bases and J gave up 4 bases; unmatched junction bases: 6. The CDR3 nucleotides read TGTGCCAGCAGCTTAACCGGGACTAGCGGACCCACCGGGGAGCTGTTTTTT. Its translation: CASSLTGTSGPTGELFF.

This clonotype was seen many times. The V gene is TRBV20-1, the J gene TRBJ1-2; TRBD1 agrees at 11 bases. The CDR3 loop spans 14 amino acids. J lost 7 bases, V lost 3 bases, and 7 bases had no gene match. Germline V gives CDR1 DFQATT, CDR2 SNEGSKA (reference sequence). The CDR3 region is CSARWDRGVSGYTF. Written as DNA, the CDR3 is TGCAGTGCTAGGTGGGACAGGGGGGTCAGTGGCTACACCTTC.

This clonotype appeared a few times. V is TRBV12-3 or TRBV12-4 and J is TRBJ2-1; 8 bases align to TRBD1. The CDR3 is 15 residues long. V lost 6 bases to trimming and J lost 7 bases; unmatched junction nucleotides: 11. CDR3 in amino acids: CASRTDRASRNEQFF. CDR3 nucleotide sequence: TGTGCCAGCAGAACGGACAGGGCTTCAAGGAATGAGCAGTTCTTC.

This clonotype has a handful of counts. The rearrangement joins TRBV3-1 to TRBJ2-5; TRBD1 agrees at 7 bases. Germline CDR1 LGHDT, CDR2 YNNKEL (reference sequence). Trimming took 6 bases from V and 4 from J; bases not matched to a gene: 2. This CDR3 comprises 12 residues. The CDR3 is CASSGQAETQYF. The CDR3 DNA reads TGTGCCAGCAGTGGACAGGCAGAGACCCAGTACTTC.

This clonotype was observed at least ten times. The V gene is TRBV5-1, the J gene TRBJ1-5; D uncertain. There are 14 residues in the CDR3. Trimming took 4 bases from V and 5 from J, leaving 13 bases between them. CDR1 SGHRS and CDR2 YFSETQ come from the germline V gene. CDR3 sequence (DNA): TGCGCCAGCAGCCCCACTGGAGACCATCAGCCCCAGCATTTT. This gives the protein CASSPTGDHQPQHF.

This clonotype was detected ten times or more. V usage is TRBV7-8 and J usage is TRBJ2-7; TRBD1 or TRBD2 may be the D gene (5 bases each). The CDR3 spans 15 residues. V lost 5 bases and J 3 bases, leaving 17 bases between the germline ends. CDR1 and CDR2 (germline): SGHVS, FQNEAQ. CDR3 DNA: TGTGCCAGCAGCAGGGGTCGAGCTGGGGGCTACGAGCAGTACTTC. Translation gives CASSRGRAGGYEQYF.

As for this clonotype: Possible read error: a much larger clone is one base away. The rearrangement joins TRBV3-1 to TRBJ1-1; the match to TRBD1 covers 7 bases. V shed 5 bases, J shed 3 bases, and the junction held 6 bases outside the gene matches. Per germline, CDR1 LGHDT and CDR2 YNNKEL (reference sequence). This CDR3 has 14 residues. CDR3 in DNA: TGTGCCAGCAGCTCCAGGGGGAAAGACACTGAAGCTTTCTTT. Its protein product is CASSSRGKDTEAFF. Using reference TRBV3-1 and TRBJ1-1 for the parts outside the CDR3, the full variable domain is DTAVSQTPKYLVTQMGNDKSIKCEQNLGHDTMYWYKQDSKKFLKIMFSYNNKELIINETVPNRFSPKSPDKAHLNLHINSLELGDSAVYFCASSSRGKDTEAFFGQGTRLTVV.

The chain joins TRBV25-1 to TRBJ1-1, with D tentatively TRBD1 (5 bases). The CDR3 is 16 amino acids. V was shortened by 7 bases and J by 2 bases, with 20 bases between the two germline ends. Germline values: CDR1 MGHDK, CDR2 SYGVNS. For the CDR3, the DNA is TGTGCCAGCATGAATAGAGGGCCTGGGGCTAACACTGAAGCTTTCTTT. Translating gives CASMNRGPGANTEAFF.

This clonotype was observed many times. The chain is built from TRBV7-2 and TRBJ2-5; possibly TRBD1 or TRBD2 for D (5 bases each). The germline gives CDR1 SGHTA, CDR2 FQGNSA. There are 15 residues in the CDR3. V lost 6 bases and J 5 bases, leaving 19 bases between the germline ends. CDR3 DNA sequence: TGTGCCAGCAGGATCGACGGGGCACGCCGGGAGACCCAGTACTTC. Its protein product is CASRIDGARRETQYF.